This T cell receptor (beta chain) comes out of a study of cytomegalovirus exposure and HLA in healthy donors. Trimming removed 5 bases from V and 5 bases from J; junction bases left unmatched: 6. CDR1 is SGHTA and CDR2 is FQGNSA in the germline V gene. CDR3 size: 16 residues. Concerning this clone itself: Its antigen remains unidentified.

Study-level points and caveats: CMV serostatus was the only immune exposure information that was available. Most TCR sequences showed up rarely, but some public TCRs showed up in many donors. As a later analysis revealed, most CMV-associated TCR beta chains appeared HLA-restricted. In a later analysis, at a false discovery rate of 0.05, 15,000 to 20,000 TCR beta sequences were associated with HLA alleles.

Vbeta (60) and Jbeta (13) primers were used in the PCR. The method was immunoSEQ multiplex PCR; TCRdb's version includes in-frame clones alone and lacks a portion of them. The sample holds 130,000 to 150,000 clones, 75% to 85% seen once. The chain joins TRBV7-2 to TRBJ2-3, with TRBD2 matching over 14 bases. The TCR was taken from a female donor in good health and CMV-seronegative. Sequencing was performed on PBMCs. CDR3 bases: TGTGCCAGCAGCGTCGGACTAGCGGGAGGCGGAGATACGCAGTATTTT. As protein: CASSVGLAGGGDTQYF.